This record concerns one T cell receptor beta chain sequence. In its sample, this clone was seen once. Which antigen it targets is not known. Base-call qualities are not available, and no considerably larger clone is one nucleotide away. The source of the sample is a study of T cell responses to AZD1222 COVID-19 vaccine (dated by TCRdb to 2020 to 2023). Background for the entire study: TCR sequencing was performed for approximately 240 trial participants, of whom about 200 were given two doses of AZD1222 and 26 were given two doses of MenACWY control vaccine. Trial participants were enrolled into age subgroups of 18-55, 56-69 and 70-plus years, which contained about 150, 28 and 57 TCR-sequenced participants, respectively.

V is cut by 1 base and J by 2 bases, and the space between the germline ends is 12 bases. The germline V gene specifies LGHNT as CDR1 and FRNRAP as CDR2. Including the terminal cysteine and valine, the CDR3 comprises 15 residues. The only DNA kept is the CDR3, 45 bases in frame from the first base. Per the publication, the time point label means: about 28 days (+/-7) after the second vaccine dose. AZD1222 recipients given second doses at about 4 weeks or at about 12 weeks were pooled, since spike-specific TCR depth and breadth were not found to differ between the two schedules. The vaccinee samples were drawn from two UK trials, COV001 and COV002, one of which was a single-blind randomized controlled phase 2/3 trial testing AZD1222 (ChAdOx1 nCoV-19) in healthy adults. Trial participant PBMC samples were collected at day 0 and day 28 after the second dose for TCRbeta chain sequencing. What the authors observed across the whole study: Most participants were white British and females outnumbered males, and the authors suggested that clonal diversity may have been underestimated. Conclusions about previously exposed vaccinees are limited, since just five or six AZD1222 recipients were seropositive for SARS-CoV-2 at baseline. Epitopes outside the regions mutated in the B.1.351 and B.1.1.7 variants were reportedly recognized by nearly half of the unique spike-specific TCRs. The 56-69-year group was small, and its depth increase did not reach significance, likely because of low power. Vaccine-associated CD4 TCRs spanned the whole spike protein, with dominant responses in regions 160-218 and 743-854. Because no samples from the day 14 peak response were available, repertoires could be characterized only after the peak T cell response. After two AZD1222 doses, spike-specific TCR breadth and depth were significantly higher than at day 0 and than in MenACWY recipients.

The CDR3 regions of human TCRbeta chains were analyzed by immunosequencing. For the original study's pipeline: Repertoire TCRs were matched against a reference library of SARS-CoV-2-specific TCRs generated with the MIRA antigen-specificity platform. Breadth meant the fraction of unique TCRs that were SARS-CoV-2-associated, whereas depth meant the fraction of total T cells that were SARS-CoV-2-associated. Each spike-specific TCR was assigned to its reactive spike region and to a CD4 or CD8 class using the MIRA data. Log10-transformed breadth and depth values were compared by one-way ANOVA with Sidak's multiple comparisons tests. TCRdb mirrors the immuneACCESS table, restricted to in-frame sequences. Some clones are absent from its copies; in checked studies, under half trace to an unresolved V gene, and the reason for the others is unknown. V and J calls and clone size are given by that table; D and trimming were obtained from the DNA. The sample contains about 73,000 clones, 75% to 90% of them found a single time. The top ten clones comprise 7% to 10% of the sample.

The chain links TRBV12-5 with TRBJ2-7; the D gene assignment is perhaps TRBD1 or TRBD2, with each matching 6 bases. This clonotype was obtained from an adult who received the AZD1222 COVID-19 vaccine. The source was peripheral blood, collected 28 days after the second AZD1222 dose. The sequenced DNA: TGTGCTAGTGGTTTGGCGGGGGCACGACCCTACGAGCAGTACGTC. Translated, it reads CASGLAGARPYEQYV.